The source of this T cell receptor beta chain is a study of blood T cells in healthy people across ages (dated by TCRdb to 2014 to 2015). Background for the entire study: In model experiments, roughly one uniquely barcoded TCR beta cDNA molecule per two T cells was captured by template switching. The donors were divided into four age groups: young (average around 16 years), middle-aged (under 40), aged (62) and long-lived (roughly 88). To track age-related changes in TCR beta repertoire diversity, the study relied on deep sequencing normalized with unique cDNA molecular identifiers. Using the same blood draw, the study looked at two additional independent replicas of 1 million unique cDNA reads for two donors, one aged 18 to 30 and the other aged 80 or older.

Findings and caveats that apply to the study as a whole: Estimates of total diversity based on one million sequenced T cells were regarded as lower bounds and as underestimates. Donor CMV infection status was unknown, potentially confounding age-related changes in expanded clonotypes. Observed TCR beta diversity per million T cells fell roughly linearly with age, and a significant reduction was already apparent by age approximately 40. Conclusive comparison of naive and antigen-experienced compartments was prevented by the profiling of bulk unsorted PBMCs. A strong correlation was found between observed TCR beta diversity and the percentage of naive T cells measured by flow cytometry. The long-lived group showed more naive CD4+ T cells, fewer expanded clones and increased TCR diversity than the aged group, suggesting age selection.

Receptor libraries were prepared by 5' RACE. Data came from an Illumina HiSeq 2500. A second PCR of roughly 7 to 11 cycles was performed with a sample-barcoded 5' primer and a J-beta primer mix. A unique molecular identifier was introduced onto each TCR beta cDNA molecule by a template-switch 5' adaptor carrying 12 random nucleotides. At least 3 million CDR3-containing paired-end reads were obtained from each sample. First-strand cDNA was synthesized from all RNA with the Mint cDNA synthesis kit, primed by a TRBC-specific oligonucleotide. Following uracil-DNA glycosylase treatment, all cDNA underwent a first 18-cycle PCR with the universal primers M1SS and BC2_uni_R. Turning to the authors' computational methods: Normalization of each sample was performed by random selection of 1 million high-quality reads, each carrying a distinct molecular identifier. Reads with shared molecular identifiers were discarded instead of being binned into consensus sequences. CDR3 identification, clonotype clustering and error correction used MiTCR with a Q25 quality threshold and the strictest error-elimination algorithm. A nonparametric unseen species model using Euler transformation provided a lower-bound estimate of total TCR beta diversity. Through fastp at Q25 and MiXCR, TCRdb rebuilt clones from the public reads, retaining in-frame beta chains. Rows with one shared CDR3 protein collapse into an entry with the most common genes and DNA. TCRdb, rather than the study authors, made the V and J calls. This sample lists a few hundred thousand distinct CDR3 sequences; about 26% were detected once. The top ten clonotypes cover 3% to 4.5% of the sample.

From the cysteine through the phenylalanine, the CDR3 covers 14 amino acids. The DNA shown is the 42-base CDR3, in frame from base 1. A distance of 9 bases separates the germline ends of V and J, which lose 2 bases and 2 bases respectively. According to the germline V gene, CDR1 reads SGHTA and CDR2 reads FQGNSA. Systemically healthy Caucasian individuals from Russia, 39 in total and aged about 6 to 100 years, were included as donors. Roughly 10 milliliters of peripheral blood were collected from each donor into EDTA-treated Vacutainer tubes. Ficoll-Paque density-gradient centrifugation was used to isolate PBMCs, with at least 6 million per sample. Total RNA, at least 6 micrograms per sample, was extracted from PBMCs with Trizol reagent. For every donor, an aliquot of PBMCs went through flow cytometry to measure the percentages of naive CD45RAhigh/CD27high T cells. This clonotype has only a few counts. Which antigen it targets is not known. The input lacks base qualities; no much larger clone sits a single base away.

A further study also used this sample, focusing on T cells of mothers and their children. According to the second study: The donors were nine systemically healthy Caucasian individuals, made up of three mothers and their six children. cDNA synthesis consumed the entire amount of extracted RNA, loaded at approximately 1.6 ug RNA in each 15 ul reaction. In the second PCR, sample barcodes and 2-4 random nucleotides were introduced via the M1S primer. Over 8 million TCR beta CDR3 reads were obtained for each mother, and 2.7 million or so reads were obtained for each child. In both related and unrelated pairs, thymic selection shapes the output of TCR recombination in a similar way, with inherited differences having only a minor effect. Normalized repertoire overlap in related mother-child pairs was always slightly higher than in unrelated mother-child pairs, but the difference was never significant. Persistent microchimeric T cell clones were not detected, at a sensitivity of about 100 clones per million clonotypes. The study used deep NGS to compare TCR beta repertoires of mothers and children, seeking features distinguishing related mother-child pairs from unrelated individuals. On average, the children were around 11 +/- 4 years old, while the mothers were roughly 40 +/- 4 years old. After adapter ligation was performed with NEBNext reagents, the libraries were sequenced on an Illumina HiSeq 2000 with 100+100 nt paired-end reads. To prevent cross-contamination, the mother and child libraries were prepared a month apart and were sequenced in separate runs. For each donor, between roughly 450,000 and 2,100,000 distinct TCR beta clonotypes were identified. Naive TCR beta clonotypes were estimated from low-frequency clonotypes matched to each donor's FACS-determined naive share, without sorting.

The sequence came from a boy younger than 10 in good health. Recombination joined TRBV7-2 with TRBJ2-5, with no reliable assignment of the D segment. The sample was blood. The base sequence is TGTGCCAGCAGCTTACACGGGCCTCAAGAGACCCAGTACTTC. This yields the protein CASSLHGPQETQYF. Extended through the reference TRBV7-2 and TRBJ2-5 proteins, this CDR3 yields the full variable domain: GAGVSQSPSNKVTEKGKDVELRCDPISGHTALYWYRQSLGQGLEFLIYFQGNSAPDKSGLPSDRFSAERTGGSVSTLTIQRTQQEDSAVYLCASSLHGPQETQYFGPGTRLLVL.